This entry lists 2 T cell receptor beta chains sequenced from one sample in a study of OX40 agonist ivuxolimab in advanced cancers. Using immunoSEQ multiplex PCR, the repertoire was profiled, and TCRdb retains in-frame clones only, with some absent. The sample contains almost 70,000 clones, 70% to 90% of which appear only once. Material: CD4+ or CD8+ T cells sorted from blood, obtained in a trial of the OX40 agonist ivuxolimab. Receptors originate from an adult with an advanced solid tumor such as melanoma, head and neck, liver or kidney cancer.

This clone was seen a single time. The chain links TRBV5-1 to TRBJ1-4; possibly TRBD1 for D (6 bases). V lost 5 bases to trimming and J lost 7 bases, with 15 bases between them. CDR3 length: 14 amino acids. Looked up from germline, CDR1 is SGHRS and CDR2 is YFSETQ. CDR3 nucleotides: TGCGCCAGCAGGTTCAGGGGTTTGGGTGAAAAACTGTTTTTT. This encodes CASRFRGLGEKLFF.

The chain links TRBV19 to TRBJ2-6; D remains unclear. CDR1 LNHDA and CDR2 SQIVND come from the germline V gene (reference sequence). The V end was cut by 1 base, the J end by 0 bases, with 4 bases between. CDR3 length equals 15 residues. CDR3 in DNA: TGTGCCAGTAGTATAGTTGCCTCTGGGGCCAACGTCCTGACTTTC. Translated: CASSIVASGANVLTF.